This TCR beta chain derives from a study of spatial heterogeneity in lung cancer. Study findings and constraints: Compared with follow-up, resection was when ubiquitous expanded tumor TCRs appeared in blood more.

Sample time point: sample taken at primary tumor resection. The authors sequenced whole RNA from tumor, nontumor lung or frozen PBMC without sorting. The V gene lost 2 bases and the J gene lost 2 bases, with 13 bases spanning the gap. Germline assignment: CDR1 MGHRA and CDR2 YSYEKL. There are 16 residues in the CDR3. On this clonotype itself: Its cognate antigen is unknown. This beta chain appears as a stray read in a library generated for alpha chains; its size is not informative.

TCRdb used MiXCR to reprocess the 5' RACE reads, holding one entry per CDR3 protein. The data hold approximately 11,000 distinct CDR3 sequences, with around 3.5% observed a single time. Sample: PBMCs, taken at surgery. The chain employs TRBV4-1 and TRBJ2-1, with D possibly TRBD2 on 6 matching bases. The receptor's source is a female donor with early-stage non-small cell lung cancer. The CDR3 is CASSQTGAGPYNEQFF. CDR3 coding DNA: TGCGCCAGCAGCCAAACGGGAGCGGGTCCCTACAATGAGCAGTTCTTC.